This T cell receptor beta chain originates from a study of OX40 agonist ivuxolimab in advanced cancers. Across the study: Ivuxolimab, which is an agonistic anti-OX40 (CD134) antibody, was administered to the patients. Study findings and constraints: Within 6 weeks, CD4+ and CD8+ blood T cells expanded clonally at 0.1 to 3.0 mg/kg. Some nonresponders additionally presented with little normalized T-cell clonal expansion.

About this clone: The antigen remains unidentified.

V was trimmed by 2 bases and J by 8 bases, leaving 10 bases between them. The CDR3 has 13 amino acids. Germline V gives CDR1 MDHEN, CDR2 SYDVKM. Clones were sequenced by immunoSEQ multiplex PCR, and TCRdb holds only the in-frame ones, with some missing. The table records under 85,000 clones, approximately 90% of them present only once. Any history of autoimmune disease or systemic immunosuppression disqualified patients. The V gene is TRBV28, the J gene TRBJ2-4, with D possibly TRBD1 on 6 matching bases. Specimen: CD4+ or CD8+ T cells sorted from blood, collected in a trial of the OX40 agonist ivuxolimab. This TCR was sampled from an adult with an advanced solid tumor such as melanoma, head and neck, liver or kidney cancer. CDR3 DNA: TGTGCCAGCAGTTTAGGGGGCAGGGACATTCAGTACTTC. It codes for CASSLGGRDIQYF. The variable domain in full, with the rest retrieved from reference TRBV28 and TRBJ2-4, is DVKVTQSSRYLVKRTGEKVFLECVQDMDHENMFWYRQDPGLGLRLIYFSYDVKMKEKGDIPEGYSVSREKKERFSLILESASTNQTSMYLCASSLGGRDIQYFGAGTRLSVL.